These T cell receptor beta chains were read from a single sample in a study of cytomegalovirus exposure and HLA in healthy donors. Produced via immunoSEQ multiplex PCR; TCRdb's table is partial and in-frame only. The table lists about 140,000 clones, around four fifths of them singletons, with 1.2% to 1.5% in the top ten. Sequencing used PBMCs. The receptors stem from a man aged 25-45 years in good health and CMV-seropositive. CDR3s include the opening cysteine and the closing phenylalanine or tryptophan. A D gene is named only where the DNA matches it firmly. For some rows the clone size is stated as once, few or many, or as a class when expanded; others skip it.

d_call: .; clone_size: .; v_call: TRBV7-9; j_call: TRBJ1-2; cdr3_aa: CASSPPEFNYGYTF; cdr3_nt: TGTGCCAGCAGCCCCCCGGAGTTTAACTATGGCTACACCTTC
d_call: TRBD2; clone_size: .; v_call: TRBV7-2; j_call: TRBJ2-1; cdr3_aa: CASSPDSGSGEQFF; cdr3_nt: TGTGCCAGCAGCCCCGACAGCGGGAGCGGTGAGCAGTTCTTC
d_call: .; clone_size: .; v_call: TRBV11-1; j_call: TRBJ1-1; cdr3_aa: CASSLESQGRKAFF; cdr3_nt: TGTGCCAGCAGCTTAGAGTCCCAGGGCAGAAAAGCTTTCTTT
d_call: TRBD2; clone_size: .; v_call: TRBV11-2; j_call: TRBJ2-5; cdr3_aa: CASSLGPTSGPGGQETQYF; cdr3_nt: TGTGCCAGCAGCTTGGGGCCGACTAGCGGGCCGGGAGGGCAAGAGACCCAGTACTTC
d_call: .; clone_size: .; v_call: TRBV28; j_call: TRBJ1-1; cdr3_aa: CASSPARGTNTEAFF; cdr3_nt: TGTGCCAGCAGTCCAGCCAGGGGTACTAACACTGAAGCTTTCTTT
d_call: .; clone_size: .; v_call: TRBV19; j_call: TRBJ2-5; cdr3_aa: CASSDRGRGRETQYF; cdr3_nt: TGTGCCAGTAGTGATCGGGGCAGGGGAAGGGAGACCCAGTACTTC
d_call: TRBD1; clone_size: .; v_call: TRBV7-9; j_call: TRBJ2-2; cdr3_aa: CASSLLTGQGNTGELFF; cdr3_nt: TGTGCCAGCAGCTTACTGACGGGACAGGGAAACACCGGGGAGCTGTTTTTT
d_call: .; clone_size: .; v_call: TRBV5-4; j_call: TRBJ2-7; cdr3_aa: CASSFKGGGYEQYF; cdr3_nt: TGTGCCAGCAGCTTTAAAGGGGGGGGCTACGAGCAGTACTTC
d_call: TRBD2; clone_size: .; v_call: TRBV27; j_call: TRBJ2-1; cdr3_aa: CASSLSGGLAYDHSQFF; cdr3_nt: TGTGCCAGCAGTTTATCGGGGGGACTAGCGTACGACCATTCCCAGTTCTTC
d_call: TRBD1; clone_size: .; v_call: TRBV7-3; j_call: TRBJ1-1; cdr3_aa: CASSFLGQGAGTEAFF; cdr3_nt: TGTGCCAGCAGCTTTTTGGGACAGGGGGCTGGCACTGAAGCTTTCTTT
d_call: .; clone_size: .; v_call: TRBV7-3; j_call: TRBJ2-2; cdr3_aa: CASSPYPGHFATTGELFF; cdr3_nt: TGTGCCAGCAGCCCCTATCCGGGACACTTCGCGACCACCGGGGAGCTGTTTTTT
d_call: TRBD1; clone_size: .; v_call: TRBV6-5; j_call: TRBJ1-2; cdr3_aa: CASSYSKGQGLYGYTF; cdr3_nt: TGTGCCAGCAGTTACTCGAAAGGACAGGGACTCTATGGCTACACCTTC
d_call: .; clone_size: .; v_call: TRBV7-9; j_call: TRBJ1-5; cdr3_aa: CASSKGQGSQPQHF; cdr3_nt: TGTGCCAGCAGCAAAGGGCAGGGTAGTCAGCCCCAGCATTTT
d_call: TRBD1; clone_size: .; v_call: TRBV2; j_call: TRBJ1-6; cdr3_aa: CASIDDRGGAPLHF; cdr3_nt: TGTGCCAGCATTGATGACAGGGGTGGAGCACCCCTCCACTTT
d_call: TRBD1; clone_size: .; v_call: TRBV5-6; j_call: TRBJ2-7; cdr3_aa: CASSIGQASYEQYF; cdr3_nt: TGTGCCAGCAGCATAGGACAGGCCTCCTACGAGCAGTACTTC
d_call: .; clone_size: once; v_call: TRBV19; j_call: TRBJ2-7; cdr3_aa: CASSAADGFSYEQYF; cdr3_nt: TGTGCCAGTAGTGCAGCGGACGGGTTTTCCTACGAGCAGTACTTC